This T cell receptor beta chain was obtained from a study of T cells after yellow fever vaccination. General study points: Peaking on day 5 versus 15, the secondary response was faster but weaker. Of the clonotypes, a small share occurred in both CD4 and CD8 compartments.

TCRdb re-called the 5' RACE reads through MiXCR, storing one row per CDR3 protein. The data contain about 300,000 distinct CDR3 sequences, less than 9.5% of them singletons. This clonotype was detected a few times. No antigen is known for it. Germline CDR1 is SGHNT and CDR2 is YENEEA. The CDR3 runs 12 residues. The V gene lost 1 base and the J gene lost 7 bases, with 6 bases spanning the gap. The rearrangement uses TRBV11-3 and TRBJ2-3; D gene ambiguous. This TCR was recovered from a man younger than 30 who received the YFV17D yellow fever vaccine. The sample consisted of CD4+ T cells sorted from PBMCs, taken 5 days after the yellow fever booster vaccination. In DNA form, the CDR3 reads TGTGCCAGCAGCTTAGGGTCGAATACGCAGTATTTT. It yields the protein CASSLGSNTQYF.